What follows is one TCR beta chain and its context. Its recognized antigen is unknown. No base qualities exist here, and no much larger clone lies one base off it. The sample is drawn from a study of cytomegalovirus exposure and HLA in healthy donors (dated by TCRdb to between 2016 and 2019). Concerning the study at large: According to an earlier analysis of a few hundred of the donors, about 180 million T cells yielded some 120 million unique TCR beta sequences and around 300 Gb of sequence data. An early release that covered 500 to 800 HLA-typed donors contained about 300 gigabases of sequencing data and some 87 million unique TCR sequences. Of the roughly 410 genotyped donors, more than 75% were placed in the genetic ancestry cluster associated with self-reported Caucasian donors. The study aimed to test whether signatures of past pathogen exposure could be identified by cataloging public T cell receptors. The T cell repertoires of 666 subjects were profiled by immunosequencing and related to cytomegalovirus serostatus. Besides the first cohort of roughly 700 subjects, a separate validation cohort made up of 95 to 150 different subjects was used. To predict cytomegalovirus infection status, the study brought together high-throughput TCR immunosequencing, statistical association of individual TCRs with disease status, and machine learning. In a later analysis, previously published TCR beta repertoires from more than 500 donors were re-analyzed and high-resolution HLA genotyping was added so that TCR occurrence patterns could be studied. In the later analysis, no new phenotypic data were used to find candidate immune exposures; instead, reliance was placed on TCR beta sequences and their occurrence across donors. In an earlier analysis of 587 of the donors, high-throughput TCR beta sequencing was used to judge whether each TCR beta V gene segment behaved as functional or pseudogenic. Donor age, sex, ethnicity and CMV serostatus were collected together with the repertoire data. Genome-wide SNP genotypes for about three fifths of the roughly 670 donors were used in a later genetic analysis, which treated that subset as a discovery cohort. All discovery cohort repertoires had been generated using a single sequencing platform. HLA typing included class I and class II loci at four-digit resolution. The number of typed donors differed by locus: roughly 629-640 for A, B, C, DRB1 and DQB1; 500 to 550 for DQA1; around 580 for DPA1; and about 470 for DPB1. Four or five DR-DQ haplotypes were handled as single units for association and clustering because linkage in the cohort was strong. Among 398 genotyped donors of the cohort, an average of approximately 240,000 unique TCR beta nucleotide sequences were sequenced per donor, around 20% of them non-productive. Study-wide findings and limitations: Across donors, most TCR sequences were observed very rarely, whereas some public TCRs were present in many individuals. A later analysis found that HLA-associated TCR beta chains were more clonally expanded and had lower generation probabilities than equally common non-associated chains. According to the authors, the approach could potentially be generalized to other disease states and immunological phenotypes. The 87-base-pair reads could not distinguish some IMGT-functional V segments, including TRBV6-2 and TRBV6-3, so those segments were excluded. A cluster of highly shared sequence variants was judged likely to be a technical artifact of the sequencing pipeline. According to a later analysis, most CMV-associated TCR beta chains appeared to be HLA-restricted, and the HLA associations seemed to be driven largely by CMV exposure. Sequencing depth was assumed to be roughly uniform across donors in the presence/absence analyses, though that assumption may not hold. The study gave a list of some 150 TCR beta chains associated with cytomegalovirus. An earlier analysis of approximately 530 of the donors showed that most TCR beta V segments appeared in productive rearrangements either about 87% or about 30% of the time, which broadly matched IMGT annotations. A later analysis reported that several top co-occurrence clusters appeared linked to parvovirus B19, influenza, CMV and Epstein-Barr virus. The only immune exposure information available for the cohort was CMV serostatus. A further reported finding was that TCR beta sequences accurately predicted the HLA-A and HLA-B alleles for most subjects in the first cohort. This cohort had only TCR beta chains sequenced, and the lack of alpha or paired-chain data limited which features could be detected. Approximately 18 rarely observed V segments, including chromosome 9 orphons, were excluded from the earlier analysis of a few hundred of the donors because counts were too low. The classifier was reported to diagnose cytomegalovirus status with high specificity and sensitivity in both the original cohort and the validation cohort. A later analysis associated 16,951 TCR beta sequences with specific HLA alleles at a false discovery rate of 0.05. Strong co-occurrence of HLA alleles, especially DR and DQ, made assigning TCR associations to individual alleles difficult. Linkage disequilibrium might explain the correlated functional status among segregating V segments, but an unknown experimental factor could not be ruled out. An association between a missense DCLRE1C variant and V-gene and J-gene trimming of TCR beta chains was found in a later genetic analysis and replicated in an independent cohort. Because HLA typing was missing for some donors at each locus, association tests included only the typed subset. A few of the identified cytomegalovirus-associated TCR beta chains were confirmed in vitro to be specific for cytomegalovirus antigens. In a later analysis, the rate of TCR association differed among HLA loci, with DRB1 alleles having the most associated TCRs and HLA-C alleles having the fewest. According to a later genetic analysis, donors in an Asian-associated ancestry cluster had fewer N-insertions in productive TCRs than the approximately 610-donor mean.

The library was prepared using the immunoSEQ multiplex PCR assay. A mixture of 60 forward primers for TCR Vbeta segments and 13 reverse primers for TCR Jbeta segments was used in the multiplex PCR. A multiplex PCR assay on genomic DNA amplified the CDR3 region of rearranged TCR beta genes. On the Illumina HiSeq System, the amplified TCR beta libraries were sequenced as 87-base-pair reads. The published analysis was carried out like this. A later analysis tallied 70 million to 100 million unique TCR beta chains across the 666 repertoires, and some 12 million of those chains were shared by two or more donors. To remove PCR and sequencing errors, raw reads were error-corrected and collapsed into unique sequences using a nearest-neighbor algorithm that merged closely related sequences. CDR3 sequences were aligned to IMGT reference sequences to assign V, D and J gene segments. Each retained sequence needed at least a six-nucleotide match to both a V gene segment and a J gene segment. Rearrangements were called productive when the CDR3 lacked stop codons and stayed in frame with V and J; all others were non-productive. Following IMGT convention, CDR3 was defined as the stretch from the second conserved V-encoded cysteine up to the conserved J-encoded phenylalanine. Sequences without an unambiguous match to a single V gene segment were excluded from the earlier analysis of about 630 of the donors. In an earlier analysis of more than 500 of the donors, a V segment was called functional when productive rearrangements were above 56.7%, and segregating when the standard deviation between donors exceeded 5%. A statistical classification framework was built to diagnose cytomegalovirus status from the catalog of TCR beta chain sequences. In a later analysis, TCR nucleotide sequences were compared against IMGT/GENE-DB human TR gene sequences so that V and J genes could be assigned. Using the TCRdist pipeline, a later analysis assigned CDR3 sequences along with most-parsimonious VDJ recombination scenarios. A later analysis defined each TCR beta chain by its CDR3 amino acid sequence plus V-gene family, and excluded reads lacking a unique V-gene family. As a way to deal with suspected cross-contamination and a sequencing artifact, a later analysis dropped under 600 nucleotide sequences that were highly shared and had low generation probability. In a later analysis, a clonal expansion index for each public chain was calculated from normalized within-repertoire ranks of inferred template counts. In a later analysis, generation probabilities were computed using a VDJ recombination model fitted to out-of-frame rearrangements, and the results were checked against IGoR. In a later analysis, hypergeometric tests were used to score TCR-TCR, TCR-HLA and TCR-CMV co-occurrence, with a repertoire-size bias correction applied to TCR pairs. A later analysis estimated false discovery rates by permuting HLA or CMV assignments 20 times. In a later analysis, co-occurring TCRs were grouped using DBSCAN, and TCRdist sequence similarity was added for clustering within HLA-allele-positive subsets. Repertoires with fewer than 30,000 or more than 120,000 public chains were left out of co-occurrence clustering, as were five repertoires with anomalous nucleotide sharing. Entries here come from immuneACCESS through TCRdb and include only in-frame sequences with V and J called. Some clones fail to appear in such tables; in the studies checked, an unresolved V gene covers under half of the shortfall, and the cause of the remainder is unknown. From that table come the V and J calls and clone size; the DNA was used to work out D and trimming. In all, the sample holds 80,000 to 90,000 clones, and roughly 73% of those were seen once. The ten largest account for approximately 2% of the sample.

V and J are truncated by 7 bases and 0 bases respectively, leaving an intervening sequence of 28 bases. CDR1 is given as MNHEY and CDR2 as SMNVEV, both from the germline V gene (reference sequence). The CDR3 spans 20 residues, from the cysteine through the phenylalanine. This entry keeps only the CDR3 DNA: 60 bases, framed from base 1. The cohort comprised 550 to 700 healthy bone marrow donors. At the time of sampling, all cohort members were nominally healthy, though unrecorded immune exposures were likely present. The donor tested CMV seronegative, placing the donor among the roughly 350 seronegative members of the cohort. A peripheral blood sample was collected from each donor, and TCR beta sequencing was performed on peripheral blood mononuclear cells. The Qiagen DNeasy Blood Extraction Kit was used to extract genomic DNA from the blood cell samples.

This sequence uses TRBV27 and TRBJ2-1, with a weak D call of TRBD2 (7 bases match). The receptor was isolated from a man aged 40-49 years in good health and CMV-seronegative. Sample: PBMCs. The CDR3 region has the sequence CASIPDPVAGAYLSYNEQFF. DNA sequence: TGTGCCAGCATTCCAGACCCGGTGGCGGGGGCCTACCTCTCCTACAATGAGCAGTTCTTC.